These 14 T cell receptor beta chains originate from one sample sequenced in a study of Graves' ophthalmopathy and Graves' hyperthyroidism. Transcripts of RNA were the source for amplifying TCR beta CDR3 regions. Second-round multiplex PCR came after a first-round RT-PCR that employed HTBI primers. TCRdb reanalysed the multiplex PCR reads using MiXCR and keeps one entry per CDR3 protein. The profile shows around 1,200,000 distinct CDR3 sequences, roughly two fifths of them singletons. The sample taken for sequencing was peripheral blood or thyroid tissue (not recorded which). These receptors were taken from an adult man with Graves' hyperthyroidism.

This clonotype was observed many times. The rearrangement joins TRBV9 to TRBJ2-5; no firm D call. With 1 base removed from V and 4 bases from J, the gap between germline ends came to 14 bases. Germline-derived CDR1 and CDR2 are SGDLS and YYNGEE. There are 15 residues in the CDR3. CDR3: CASSVRAGVGETQYF. The CDR3 nucleotides are TGTGCCAGCAGCGTACGTGCCGGAGTGGGAGAGACCCAGTACTTC.

This clonotype was detected only a few times. This chain links TRBV10-3 with TRBJ1-5, with unresolved D. The CDR3 runs 13 residues. V lost 10 bases, J lost 4 bases, and 14 bases lay in between. Germline V lookup: CDR1 ENHRY, CDR2 SYGVKD. The CDR3 is CASVRVENQPQHF. The CDR3 DNA reads TGTGCCAGCGTTAGGGTAGAAAATCAGCCCCAGCATTTT.

The rearrangement links TRBV29-1 to TRBJ2-5; 14 positions match TRBD2. The CDR3 is made up of 16 amino acids. Germline values: CDR1 SQVTM, CDR2 ANQGSEA. V shed 1 base, J shed 1 base, and the junction held 2 bases outside the gene matches. CDR3 in amino acids: CSVEGGTSGGQETQYF. CDR3 DNA sequence: TGCAGCGTTGAAGGAGGGACTAGCGGGGGCCAAGAGACCCAGTACTTC.

This clonotype has ten or more counts. The chain is built from TRBV7-9 and TRBJ1-1; D might be TRBD1 (6 bases). CDR1 is SEHNR and CDR2 is FQNEAQ in the germline V gene (reference sequence). The CDR3 sequence is 15 residues long. The V end lost 1 base, the J end lost 3 bases, and 12 bases lay between the germline ends. CDR3 loop: CASSLGGGADTEAFF. The CDR3 bases are TGTGCCAGCAGCTTAGGAGGGGGGGCGGACACTGAAGCTTTCTTT.

Only one count was recorded for this clonotype. The genes are TRBV11-1 and TRBJ1-2, with 10 positions matching TRBD1. Germline assignment: CDR1 SGHAT and CDR2 FQDESV (reference sequence). The CDR3 is 14 residues long. V shed 7 bases, J shed 7 bases, and the junction held 9 bases outside the gene matches. The CDR3, as DNA: TGTGCCAGCATCAATAAGGACAGGGGGTCTGGCTACACCTTC. Amino acid sequence: CASINKDRGSGYTF.

This clonotype appeared a few times. In DNA, the CDR3 is TGTGCCAGCAGGACTAGCGTGTCGAACACCGGGGAGCTGTTTTTT. Residues: CASRTSVSNTGELFF. J is TRBJ2-2 and V is TRBV11-2; TRBD2 matches at 8 bases. The CDR3 extends over 15 amino acids. Per the germline V gene, CDR1 is SGHAT and CDR2 is FQNNGV. V lost 6 bases to trimming and J lost 0 bases; unmatched junction nucleotides: 3. The full variable domain, completed using reference TRBV11-2 and TRBJ2-2, is EAGVAQSPRYKIIEKRQSVAFWCNPISGHATLYWYQQILGQGPKLLIQFQNNGVVDDSQLPKDRFSAERLKGVDSTLKIQPAKLEDSAVYLCASRTSVSNTGELFFGEGSRLTVL.

This clonotype was counted at least ten times. This chain connects TRBV7-9 to TRBJ1-4; the D gene is possibly TRBD1 (5 bases). Germline V gene sequence: CDR1 SEHNR, CDR2 FQNEAQ (reference sequence). V lost 4 bases and J 5 bases, leaving 14 bases between the germline ends. The CDR3 is 15 amino acids. CDR3 bases: TGTGCCAGCAGCTCAGGGAGAAGCCAGAATGAAAAACTGTTTTTT. It codes for CASSSGRSQNEKLFF.

This clonotype was observed at least ten times. V gene TRBV2 combines with J gene TRBJ1-2; 11 bases agree with TRBD1. Germline loops: CDR1 SNHLY, CDR2 FYNNEI. This CDR3 is built from 12 residues. The junction had 5 bases not matched to a gene; V was cut back by 11 bases and J by 6 bases. The CDR3 bases are TGTGCCGGAAAGGACAGGGGGCATGGCTACACCTTC. Amino acid sequence: CAGKDRGHGYTF.

This clonotype was seen a few times. The rearrangement uses TRBV2 and TRBJ1-5; 7 positions agree with TRBD1. The V and J ends lost 5 bases and 4 bases, in that order; junction bases with no gene match: 5. This CDR3 contains 14 residues. CDR1 is SNHLY and CDR2 is FYNNEI in the germline V gene. This chain's CDR3 is CASSKDRVNQPQHF. CDR3 coding DNA: TGTGCCAGCAGTAAAGACAGGGTGAATCAGCCCCAGCATTTT.

This sequence joins TRBV6-5 and TRBJ2-3; 7 bases agree with TRBD1. Germline lookup yields CDR1 MNHEY and CDR2 SVGAGI. The CDR3 covers 15 residues. V lost 2 bases to trimming and J lost 4 bases; unmatched junction nucleotides: 6. CDR3 protein: CASSYRFGTADTQYF. In DNA form, the CDR3 reads TGTGCCAGCAGTTACCGCTTTGGGACAGCAGATACGCAGTATTTT.

This clonotype has a handful of counts. The V and J genes are TRBV11-2 and TRBJ2-7, with 8 bases that match TRBD1. The CDR3 is 16 residues long. CDR1 is SGHAT and CDR2 is FQNNGV in the germline V gene. V was clipped by 0 bases and J by 2 bases; unmatched bases: 6. CDR3 residues: CASSLDSGTGTYEQYF. CDR3 sequence (DNA): TGTGCCAGCAGCTTAGATTCGGGGACAGGAACCTACGAGCAGTACTTC.

Worth noting for this clonotype: Relative to the germline gene, one junction end is altered; a read error may explain this. The chain employs TRBV5-1 and TRBJ2-7; no definite D call. CDR1 and CDR2 (germline): SGHRS, YFSETQ. The CDR3 covers 14 residues. The CDR3 DNA is TGCGCCAGCAGCTTCCACGGCTTCTCCTGCGAGCAGTACTTC. This gives the protein CASSFHGFSCEQYF.

This clonotype was seen a handful of times. CDR3 DNA sequence: TGCGCCAGCAGCCTGGAAGGGCACTACAAAGAGACCCAGTACTTC. This gives the protein CASSLEGHYKETQYF. J is TRBJ2-5 and V is TRBV4-3; no reliable D call. The CDR3 runs to 15 residues. CDR1 and CDR2 from the germline V gene are LGHNA and YSLEER. Between the trimmed V and J ends, which lost 4 bases and 3 bases, there was a span of 15 bases.

The chain is built from TRBV7-2 and TRBJ1-1; a possible D gene is TRBD1 (6 bases). Germline lookup yields CDR1 SGHTA and CDR2 FQGNSA. This CDR3 has 14 residues. V lost 4 bases to trimming and J lost 8 bases, with 17 bases between them. The CDR3 region is CASSSQSRGNEAFF. As DNA, the CDR3 is TGTGCCAGCAGCTCCCAGAGCAGGGGAAACGAAGCTTTCTTT.